This TCR beta chain was documented in a study of blood T cell repertoires in COVID-19. This table comes from immunoSEQ multiplex PCR, and its TCRdb copy is limited to in-frame clones, with some not included. The sample comprises more than 300,000 clones, 87% of which are singletons, and over 6% rests with the top ten. Germline V gene lookup returns CDR1 SGHNT and CDR2 YYREEE (reference sequence). The CDR3 runs to 15 residues. The trim removed 2 bases at V and 1 base at J, leaving 4 bases unmatched. Sequenced: peripheral blood. The sequence came from a woman aged 50 to 60 with COVID-19, enrolled during active disease. The chain carries TRBV5-4 and TRBJ2-3; 7 bases align to TRBD2. The CDR3 protein is CASSFGGGGTDTQYF. CDR3 in DNA: TGTGCCAGCAGCTTTGGCGGGGGAGGCACAGATACGCAGTATTTT.